This T cell receptor beta chain originates from a study of beta chain features in type 1 diabetes. General observations from the study: TCRB repertoires of naive, central memory and Treg cells appeared more similar among patients than among healthy donors. VDJ junctions sequenced from type 1 diabetes patients showed fewer insertions and more deletions.

Expressed TCRB transcripts were sequenced after all isolated RNA was converted to cDNA. Assay: immunoSEQ multiplex PCR; the TCRdb copy retains only in-frame clones and omits some. This table has around 320,000 clones, about 15% appearing once. This clone showed up just a few times. What it binds is not known. V was clipped by 3 bases and J by 5 bases; unmatched bases: 5. The CDR3 sequence is 14 residues long. The germline V gene encodes CDR1 MGHRA and CDR2 YSYEKL. This TCR came from a young man in good health. The V gene is TRBV4-1, the J gene TRBJ1-2; TRBD1 aligns across 8 bases. Sequenced sample: central memory CD4+ T cells from blood. The CDR3 protein is CASSQIGQGYGYTF. CDR3 coding DNA: TGCGCCAGCAGCCAGATCGGACAGGGTTATGGCTACACCTTC.